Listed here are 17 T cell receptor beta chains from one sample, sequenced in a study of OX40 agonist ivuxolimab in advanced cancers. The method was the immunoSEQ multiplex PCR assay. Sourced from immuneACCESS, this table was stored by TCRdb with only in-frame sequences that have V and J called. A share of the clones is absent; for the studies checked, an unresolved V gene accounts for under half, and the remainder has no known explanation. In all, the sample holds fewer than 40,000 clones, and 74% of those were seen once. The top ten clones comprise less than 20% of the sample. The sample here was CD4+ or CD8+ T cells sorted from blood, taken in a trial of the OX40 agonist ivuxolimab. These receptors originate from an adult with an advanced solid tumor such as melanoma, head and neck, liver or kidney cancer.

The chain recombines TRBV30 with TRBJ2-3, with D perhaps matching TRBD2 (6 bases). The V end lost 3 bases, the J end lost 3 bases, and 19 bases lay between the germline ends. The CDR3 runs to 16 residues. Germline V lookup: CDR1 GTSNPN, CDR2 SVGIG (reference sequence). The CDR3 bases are TGTGCCTGGAGAGGCAGCGACCGGGACTTTACAGATACGCAGTATTTT. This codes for CAWRGSDRDFTDTQYF.

CDR3 bases: TGCGCCAGCAGCTCCGGGACAGGGGCCCTGAACACTGAAGCTTTCTTT. Protein sequence: CASSSGTGALNTEAFF. V usage is TRBV5-1 and J usage is TRBJ1-1; TRBD1 matches 10 bases. V trimming: 3 bases; J trimming: 0 bases; junction bases outside the gene matches: 5. The CDR3 has 16 residues. Germline V gene lookup returns CDR1 SGHRS and CDR2 YFSETQ.

The CDR3 region is CASSLTGGAGNTEAFF. CDR3 nucleotides: TGTGCCAGCAGTTTAACTGGGGGCGCGGGGAACACTGAAGCTTTCTTT. The chain employs TRBV6-5 and TRBJ1-1; D might be TRBD1 (6 bases). Trimming took off 4 bases at V and 1 base at J, with 16 bases between the two ends. This CDR3 region has 16 residues. Germline CDR1 and CDR2: MNHEY and SVGAGI.

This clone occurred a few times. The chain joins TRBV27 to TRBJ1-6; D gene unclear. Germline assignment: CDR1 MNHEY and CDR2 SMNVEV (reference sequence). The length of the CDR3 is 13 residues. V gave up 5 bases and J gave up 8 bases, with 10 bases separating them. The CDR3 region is CASSQAGDSPLHF. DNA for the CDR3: TGTGCCAGCAGTCAGGCTGGTGATTCACCCCTCCACTTT.

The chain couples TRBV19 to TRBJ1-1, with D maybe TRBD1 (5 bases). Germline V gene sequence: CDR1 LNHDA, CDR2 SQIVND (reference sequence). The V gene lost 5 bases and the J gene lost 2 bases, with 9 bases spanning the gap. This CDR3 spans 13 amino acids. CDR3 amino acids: CASSPGTNTEAFF. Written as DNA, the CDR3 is TGTGCCAGTAGTCCCGGGACCAACACTGAAGCTTTCTTT.

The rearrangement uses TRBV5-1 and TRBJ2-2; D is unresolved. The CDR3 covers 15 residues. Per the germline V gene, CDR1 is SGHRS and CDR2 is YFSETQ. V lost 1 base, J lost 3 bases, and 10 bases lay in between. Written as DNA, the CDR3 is TGCGCCAGCAGCTTGCGGGCTCTCTACACCGGGGAGCTGTTTTTT. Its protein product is CASSLRALYTGELFF.

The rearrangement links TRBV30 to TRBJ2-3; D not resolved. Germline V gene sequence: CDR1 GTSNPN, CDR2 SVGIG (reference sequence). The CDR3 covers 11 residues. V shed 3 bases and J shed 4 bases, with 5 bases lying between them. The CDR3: CAWSISDTQYF. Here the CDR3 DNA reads TGTGCCTGGAGCATCTCAGATACGCAGTATTTT.

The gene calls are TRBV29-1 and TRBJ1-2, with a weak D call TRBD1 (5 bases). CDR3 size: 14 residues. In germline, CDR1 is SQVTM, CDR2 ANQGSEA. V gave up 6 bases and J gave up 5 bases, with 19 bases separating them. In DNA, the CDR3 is TGCAGCGTCGAACGGGACGGCCTGGGGTATGGCTACACCTTC. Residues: CSVERDGLGYGYTF.

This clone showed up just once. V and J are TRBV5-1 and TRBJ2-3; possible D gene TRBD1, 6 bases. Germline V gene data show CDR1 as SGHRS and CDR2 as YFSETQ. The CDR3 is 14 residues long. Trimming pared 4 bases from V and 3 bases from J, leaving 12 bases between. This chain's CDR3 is CASSHRDITDTQYF. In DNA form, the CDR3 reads TGCGCCAGCAGCCACCGGGACATTACAGATACGCAGTATTTT.

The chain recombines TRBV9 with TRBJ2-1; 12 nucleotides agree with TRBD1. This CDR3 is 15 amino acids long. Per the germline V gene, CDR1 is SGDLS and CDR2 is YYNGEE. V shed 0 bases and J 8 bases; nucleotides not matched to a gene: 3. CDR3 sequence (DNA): TGTGCCAGCAGCGTAGGGGACAGGGGGCTCTATGAGCAGTTCTTC. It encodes CASSVGDRGLYEQFF.

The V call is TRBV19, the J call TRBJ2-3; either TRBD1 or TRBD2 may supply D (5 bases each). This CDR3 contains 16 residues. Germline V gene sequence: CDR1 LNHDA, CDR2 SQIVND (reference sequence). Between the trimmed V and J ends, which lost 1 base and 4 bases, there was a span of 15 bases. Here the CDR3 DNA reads TGTGCCAGTAGTATAGCCGGGGCTCTGGGTTCAGATACGCAGTATTTT. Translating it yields CASSIAGALGSDTQYF.

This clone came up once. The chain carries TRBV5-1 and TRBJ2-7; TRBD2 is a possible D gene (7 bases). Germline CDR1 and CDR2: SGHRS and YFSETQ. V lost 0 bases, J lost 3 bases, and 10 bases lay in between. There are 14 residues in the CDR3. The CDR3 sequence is CASSLVGGLYEQYF. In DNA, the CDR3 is TGCGCCAGCAGCTTGGTGGGGGGGCTCTACGAGCAGTACTTC.

The CDR3: CASSWTAVYEQYF. In DNA, the CDR3 is TGTGCCAGCAGCTGGACCGCCGTCTACGAGCAGTACTTC. J is TRBJ2-7 and V is TRBV7-8; no clear D gene. V lost 4 bases, J lost 3 bases, and 10 bases lay in between. The germline V gene has CDR1 SGHVS and CDR2 FQNEAQ. CDR3 length equals 13 residues.

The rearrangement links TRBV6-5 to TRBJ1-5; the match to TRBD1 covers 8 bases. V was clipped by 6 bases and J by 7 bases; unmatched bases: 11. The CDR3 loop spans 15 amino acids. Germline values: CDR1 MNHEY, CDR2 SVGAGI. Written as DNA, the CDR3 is TGTGCCAGCAGACCCGGACAGGGTGGAAACCAGCCCCAGCATTTT. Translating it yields CASRPGQGGNQPQHF.

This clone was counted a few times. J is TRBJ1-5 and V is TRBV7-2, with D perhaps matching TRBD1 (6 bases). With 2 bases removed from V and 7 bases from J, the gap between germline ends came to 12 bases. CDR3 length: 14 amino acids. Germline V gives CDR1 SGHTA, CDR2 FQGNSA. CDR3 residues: CASSLNQGIQPQHF. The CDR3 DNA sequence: TGTGCCAGCAGCTTAAACCAGGGGATCCAGCCCCAGCATTTT.

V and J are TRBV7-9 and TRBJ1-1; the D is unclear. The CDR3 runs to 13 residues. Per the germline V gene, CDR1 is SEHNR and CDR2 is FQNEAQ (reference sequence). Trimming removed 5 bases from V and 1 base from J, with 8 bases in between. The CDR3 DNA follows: TGTGCCAGCAGCAAGACGGCGAACACTGAAGCTTTCTTT. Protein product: CASSKTANTEAFF. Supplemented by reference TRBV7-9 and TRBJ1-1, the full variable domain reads DTGVSQNPRHKITKRGQNVTFRCDPISEHNRLYWYRQTLGQGPEFLTYFQNEAQLEKSRLLSDRFSAERPKGSFSTLEIQRTEQGDSAMYLCASSKTANTEAFFGQGTRLTVV.

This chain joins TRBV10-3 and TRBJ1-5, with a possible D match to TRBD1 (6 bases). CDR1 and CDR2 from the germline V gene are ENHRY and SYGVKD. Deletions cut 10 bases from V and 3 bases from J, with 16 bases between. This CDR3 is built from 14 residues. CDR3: CASRARGDNQPQHF. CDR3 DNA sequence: TGTGCCAGCAGAGCGAGGGGGGACAATCAGCCCCAGCATTTT.